This T cell receptor (beta chain) originates from a study of immune heterogeneity within non-small cell lung tumors. TCR beta CDR3 regions came from multiplex PCR with 32 forward V and 13 reverse J primers. TCRdb re-analysed the multiplex PCR reads in MiXCR, keeping a single row per CDR3 protein. This sample has some 13,000 distinct CDR3 sequences, with approximately 22% found just once. At around 600 ng per sample, bulk tumor genomic DNA provided the template. Multiple biopsies spaced far apart were taken from each primary tumor during surgery. Each patient presented with untreated, newly diagnosed non-small cell lung cancer and received curative surgery. This CDR3 spans 13 amino acids. Looked up from germline, CDR1 is MDHEN and CDR2 is SYDVKM. In this sample, this clonotype turned up many times.

The rearrangement links TRBV28 to TRBJ1-1; TRBD1 agrees at 8 bases. This TCR was sampled from a man in his forties or fifties with non-small cell lung cancer. The sample comprised lung tumor tissue. Written as DNA, the CDR3 is TGTGTAGTACTGGGACAGGTAGGCGTTGAAGCTTTCTTT. It codes for CVVLGQVGVEAFF.